This T cell receptor beta chain was captured by sequencing in a study of blood T cells in healthy people across ages. A single count supports this clonotype. One junction end disagrees with the germline gene, perhaps due to a read error. CDR1 and CDR2 from the germline V gene are DFQATT and SNEGSKA (reference sequence). The CDR3 has 13 amino acids. A second PCR, run for roughly 7 to 11 cycles, used a sample-barcoded 5' primer plus a J-beta primer mix. TCRdb fed the 5' RACE reads into MiXCR, producing one record per CDR3 protein. This sample has some 700,000 distinct CDR3 sequences, with 40% to 45% found just once.

The genes are TRBV20-1 and TRBJ1-2, with D maybe TRBD1 (5 bases). Sequenced: blood. The TCR originated in a woman aged 60-75 years in good health. CDR3 nucleotides: TGCAGTGCTAGAGAAGTGGGGACGTATGACTACACCTTC. This translates into CSAREVGTYDYTF.